What follows is one TCR beta chain and its context. Its antigen is not identified. These data originate in a study of CD8+CD57+ T cells in acquired aplastic anemia. Background on the study: On average, sorted CD4+ and CD8+ cells gave roughly 2.9 ug of DNA. Whole-study results and caveats: CD8+ Simpson's diversity in patients was not significantly different from that in controls. Patients and controls were found to share some 30 CD8+ CDR3 sequences.

CDR3 and TCR beta VDJ profiling relied on genomic DNA as the template. TCRdb redid the calling of the reads with MiXCR, one entry per CDR3 protein. Here the sample spans 250,000 to 350,000 distinct CDR3 sequences, approximately 60% being singletons. V was cut by 0 bases and J by 4 bases, with 8 bases left in between. CDR1 and CDR2 from the germline V gene are SGHTS and YDEGEE. The CDR3 contains 13 residues. Whoever was chosen for sequencing had shown CD8+CD57+ cell expansion by flow cytometry. Diagnosis of severe acquired aplastic anemia applied to all patients. The sequencing sample was made of sorted CD4+, CD8+, or CD8+CD57+ T cells (not recorded which) from PBMCs. The clonotype originates from a human donor with aplastic anemia. The rearrangement uses TRBV5-8 and TRBJ2-7, with D maybe TRBD1 (6 bases). CDR3 DNA: TGTGCCAGCAGCTTGGTCAGGGGTTACGAGCAGTACTTC. Its protein product is CASSLVRGYEQYF.